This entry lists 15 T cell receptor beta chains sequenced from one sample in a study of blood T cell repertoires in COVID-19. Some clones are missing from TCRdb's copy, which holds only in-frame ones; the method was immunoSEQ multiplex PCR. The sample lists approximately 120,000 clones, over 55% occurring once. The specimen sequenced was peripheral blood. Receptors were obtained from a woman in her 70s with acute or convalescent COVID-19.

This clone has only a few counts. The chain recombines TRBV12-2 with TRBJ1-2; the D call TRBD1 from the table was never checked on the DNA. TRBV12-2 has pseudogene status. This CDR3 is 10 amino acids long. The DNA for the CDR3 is TGTGCAAGTCGCCTTCGACAGACTTCCTTC. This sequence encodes CASRLRQTSF.

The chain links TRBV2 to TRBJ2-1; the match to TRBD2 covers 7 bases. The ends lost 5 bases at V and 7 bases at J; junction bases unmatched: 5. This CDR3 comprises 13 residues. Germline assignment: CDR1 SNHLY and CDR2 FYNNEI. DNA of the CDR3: TGTGCCAGCAGTCGGACTAGTTGGAATGAGCAGTTCTTC. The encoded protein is CASSRTSWNEQFF.

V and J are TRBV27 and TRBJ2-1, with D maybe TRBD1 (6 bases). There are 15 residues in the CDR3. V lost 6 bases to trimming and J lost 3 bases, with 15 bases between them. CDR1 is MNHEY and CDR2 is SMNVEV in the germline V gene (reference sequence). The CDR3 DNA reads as TGTGCCAGCAGCCTTGGACAGTCCGGCTACAATGAGCAGTTCTTC. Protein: CASSLGQSGYNEQFF.

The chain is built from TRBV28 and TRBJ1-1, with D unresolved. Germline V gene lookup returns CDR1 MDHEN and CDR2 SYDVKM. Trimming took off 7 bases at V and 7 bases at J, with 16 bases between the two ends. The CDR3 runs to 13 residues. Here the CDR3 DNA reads TGTGCCAGCATCTTAGAGGGATACGTTGAAGCTTTCTTT. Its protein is CASILEGYVEAFF.

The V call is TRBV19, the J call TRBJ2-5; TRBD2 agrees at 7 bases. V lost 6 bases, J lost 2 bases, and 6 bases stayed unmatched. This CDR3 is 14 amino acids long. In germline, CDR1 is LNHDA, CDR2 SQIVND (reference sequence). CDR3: CASRRSGAQETQYF. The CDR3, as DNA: TGTGCCAGTAGAAGGAGCGGGGCACAAGAGACCCAGTACTTC. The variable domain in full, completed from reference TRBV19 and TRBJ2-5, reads DGGITQSPKYLFRKEGQNVTLSCEQNLNHDAMYWYRQDPGQGLRLIYYSQIVNDFQKGDIAEGYSVSREKKESFPLTVTSAQKNPTAFYLCASRRSGAQETQYFGPGTRLLVL.

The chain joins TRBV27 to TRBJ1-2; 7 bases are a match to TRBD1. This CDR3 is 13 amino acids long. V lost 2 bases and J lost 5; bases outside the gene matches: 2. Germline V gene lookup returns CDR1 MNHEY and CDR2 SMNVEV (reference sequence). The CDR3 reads CASSLGDRYGYTF. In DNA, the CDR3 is TGTGCCAGCAGTTTAGGGGACAGATATGGCTACACCTTC.

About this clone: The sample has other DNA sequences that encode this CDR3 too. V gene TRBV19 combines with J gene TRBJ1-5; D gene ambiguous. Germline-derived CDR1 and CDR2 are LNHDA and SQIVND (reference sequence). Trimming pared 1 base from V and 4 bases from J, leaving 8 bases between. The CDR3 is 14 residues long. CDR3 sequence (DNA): TGTGCCAGTAGTATAGTGGCGGGTAATCAGCCCCAGCATTTT. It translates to CASSIVAGNQPQHF.

The CDR3 sequence: CASSLRQNRLGYTF. CDR3 DNA: TGTGCCAGCAGCCTAAGACAGAACCGACTGGGCTACACCTTC. The chain links TRBV3-1 (or the pseudogene TRBV3-2) to TRBJ1-2, with D perhaps TRBD1 (5 bases). Germline-derived CDR1 and CDR2 are LGHDT and YNNKEL (reference sequence). CDR3 size: 14 residues. Trimming shortened V by 4 bases and J by 8 bases, and 17 bases separated the two germline ends.

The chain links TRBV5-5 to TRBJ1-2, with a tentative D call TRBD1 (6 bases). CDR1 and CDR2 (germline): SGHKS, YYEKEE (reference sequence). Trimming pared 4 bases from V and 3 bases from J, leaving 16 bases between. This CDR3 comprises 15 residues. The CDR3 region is CASSLRQAGDYGYTF. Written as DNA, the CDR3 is TGTGCCAGCAGCCTTCGACAGGCTGGGGACTATGGCTACACCTTC.

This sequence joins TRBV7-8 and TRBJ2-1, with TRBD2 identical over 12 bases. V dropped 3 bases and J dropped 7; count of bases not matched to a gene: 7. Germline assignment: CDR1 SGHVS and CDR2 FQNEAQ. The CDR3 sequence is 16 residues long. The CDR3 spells CASSFQLAGGSNEQFF. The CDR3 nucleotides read TGTGCCAGCAGCTTTCAACTAGCGGGAGGAAGTAATGAGCAGTTCTTC.

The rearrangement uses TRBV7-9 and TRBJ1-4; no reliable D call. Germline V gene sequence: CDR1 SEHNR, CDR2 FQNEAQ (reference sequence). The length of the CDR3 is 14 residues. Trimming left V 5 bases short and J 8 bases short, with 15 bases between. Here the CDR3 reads CASSPTAGEEKLFF. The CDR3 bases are TGTGCCAGCAGCCCCACCGCAGGCGAGGAAAAACTGTTTTTT.

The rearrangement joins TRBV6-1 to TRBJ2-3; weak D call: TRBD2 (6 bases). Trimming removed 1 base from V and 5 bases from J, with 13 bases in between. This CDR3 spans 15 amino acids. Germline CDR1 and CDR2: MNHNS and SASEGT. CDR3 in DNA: TGTGCCAGCAGTGAAGAAACGGGAGTTAAAGATACGCAGTATTTT. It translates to CASSEETGVKDTQYF.

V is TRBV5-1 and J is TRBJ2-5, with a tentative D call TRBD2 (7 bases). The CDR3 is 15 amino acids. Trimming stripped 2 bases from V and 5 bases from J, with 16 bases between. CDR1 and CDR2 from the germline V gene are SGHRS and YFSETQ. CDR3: CASSFGGARGETQYF. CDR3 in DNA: TGCGCCAGCAGCTTTGGGGGGGCCCGCGGGGAGACCCAGTACTTC.

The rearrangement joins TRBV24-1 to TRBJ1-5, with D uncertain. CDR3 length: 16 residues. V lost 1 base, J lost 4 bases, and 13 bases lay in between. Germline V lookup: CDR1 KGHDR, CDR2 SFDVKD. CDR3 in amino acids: CATSDFTQVFNQPQHF. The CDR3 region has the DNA TGTGCCACCAGTGATTTTACCCAGGTTTTTAATCAGCCCCAGCATTTT.

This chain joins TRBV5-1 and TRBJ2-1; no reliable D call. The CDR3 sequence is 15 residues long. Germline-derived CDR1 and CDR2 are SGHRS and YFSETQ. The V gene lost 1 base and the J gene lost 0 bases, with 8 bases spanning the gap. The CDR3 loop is CASSLRGFSYNEQFF. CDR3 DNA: TGCGCCAGCAGCTTGCGCGGATTCTCCTACAATGAGCAGTTCTTC.